The present T cell receptor (beta chain) was sequenced within a study of shared clonotypes between healthy human individuals. Remarks on this clone: The antigen remains unidentified.

Broader study findings: Estimated richness was generally greater in naive than memory subsets.

The table came from immunoSEQ multiplex PCR; TCRdb's copy has only in-frame clones and leaves some out. The sample shows 600,000 to 750,000 clones, roughly 78% of them seen only once. The sequence came from a woman in her thirties in good health. Sample: memory CD4+ T cells sorted from blood. Subset of the sample: CD45RA-negative fraction.

CDR3 sequence: CASSTAGNTEAFF. CDR3 bases: TGTGCCAGCAGCACGGCAGGGAACACTGAAGCTTTCTTT. The chain couples TRBV7-8 to TRBJ1-1, with D unresolved. Germline V gene sequence: CDR1 SGHVS, CDR2 FQNEAQ. V gave up 5 bases and J gave up 1 base, with 8 bases separating them. This CDR3 contains 13 residues.